This TCR beta chain derives from a study of blood T cell repertoires in COVID-19. The CDR3 length is 15 residues. CDR1 is PRHDT and CDR2 is FYEKMQ in the germline V gene (reference sequence). The J segment lost 8 bases and the V segment lost 5 bases, leaving 11 bases of the junction unmatched. This table comes from immunoSEQ multiplex PCR, and its TCRdb copy is limited to in-frame clones, with some not included. This sample has roughly 340,000 clones, with 70% to 90% found just once. What was sequenced was PBMCs or T cells enriched from blood (not recorded which). The receptor comes from a man aged 40-55 years in a cohort exposed to, infected with or recovered from COVID-19 (not recorded which). The chain joins TRBV13 to TRBJ2-1; TRBD1 aligns across 8 bases. CDR3: CASSTWDRWRDEQFF. CDR3 coding DNA: TGTGCCAGCAGCACGTGGGACAGGTGGAGGGATGAGCAGTTCTTC.